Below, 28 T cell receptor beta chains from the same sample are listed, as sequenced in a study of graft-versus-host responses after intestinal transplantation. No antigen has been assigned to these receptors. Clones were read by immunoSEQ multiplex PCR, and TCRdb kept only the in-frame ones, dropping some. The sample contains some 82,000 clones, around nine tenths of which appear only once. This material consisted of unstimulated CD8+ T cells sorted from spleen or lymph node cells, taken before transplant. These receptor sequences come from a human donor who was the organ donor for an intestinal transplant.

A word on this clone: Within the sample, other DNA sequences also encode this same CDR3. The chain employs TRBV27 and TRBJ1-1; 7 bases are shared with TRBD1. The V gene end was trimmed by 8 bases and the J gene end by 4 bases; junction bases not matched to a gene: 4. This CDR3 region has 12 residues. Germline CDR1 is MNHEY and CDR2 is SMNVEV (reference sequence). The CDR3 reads CASRQGGTEAFF. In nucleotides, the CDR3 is TGTGCCAGCCGACAGGGTGGCACTGAAGCTTTCTTT.

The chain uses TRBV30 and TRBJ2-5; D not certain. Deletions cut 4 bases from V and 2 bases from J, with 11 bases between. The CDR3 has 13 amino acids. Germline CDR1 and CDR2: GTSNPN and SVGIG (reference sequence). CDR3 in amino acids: CAWTSGAQETQYF. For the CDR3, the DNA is TGTGCCTGGACTTCCGGAGCTCAAGAGACCCAGTACTTC.

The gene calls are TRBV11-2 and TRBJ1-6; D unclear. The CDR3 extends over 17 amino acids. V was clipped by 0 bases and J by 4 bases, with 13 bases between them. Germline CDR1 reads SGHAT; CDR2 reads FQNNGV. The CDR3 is CASSLDRYRVYNSPLHF. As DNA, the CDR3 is TGTGCCAGCAGCTTAGATCGATATAGGGTATATAATTCACCCCTCCACTTT.

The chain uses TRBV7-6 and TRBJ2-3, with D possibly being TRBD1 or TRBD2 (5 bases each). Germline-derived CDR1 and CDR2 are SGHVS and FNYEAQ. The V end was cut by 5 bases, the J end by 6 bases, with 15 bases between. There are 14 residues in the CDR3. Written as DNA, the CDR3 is TGTGCCAGCAGCCCGGGACCCTCCCCCGATACGCAGTATTTT. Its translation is CASSPGPSPDTQYF. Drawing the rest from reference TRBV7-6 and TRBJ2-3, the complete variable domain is GAGVSQSPRYKVTKRGQDVALRCDPISGHVSLYWYRQALGQGPEFLTYFNYEAQQDKSGLPNDRFSAERPEGSISTLTIQRTEQRDSAMYRCASSPGPSPDTQYFGPGTRLTVL.

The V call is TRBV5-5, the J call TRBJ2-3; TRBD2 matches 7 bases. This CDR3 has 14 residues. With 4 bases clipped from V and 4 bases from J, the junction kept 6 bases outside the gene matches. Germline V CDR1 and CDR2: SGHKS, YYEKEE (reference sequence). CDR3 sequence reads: CASSAGAGADTQYF. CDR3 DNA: TGTGCCAGCAGCGCAGGCGCGGGGGCAGATACGCAGTATTTT.

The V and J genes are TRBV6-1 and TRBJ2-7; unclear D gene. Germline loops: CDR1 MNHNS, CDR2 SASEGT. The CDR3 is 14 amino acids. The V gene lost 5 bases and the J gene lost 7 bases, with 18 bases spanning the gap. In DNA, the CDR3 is TGTGCCAGCAGTCTCCCCGGCCCCGAGAAGGAGCAGTACTTC. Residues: CASSLPGPEKEQYF.

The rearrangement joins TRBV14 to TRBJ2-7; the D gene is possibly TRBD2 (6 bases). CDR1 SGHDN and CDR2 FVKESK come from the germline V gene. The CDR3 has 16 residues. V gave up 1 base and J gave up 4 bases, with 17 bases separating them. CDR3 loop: CASSQVWPSEYYEQYF. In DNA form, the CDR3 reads TGTGCCAGCAGCCAAGTTTGGCCTAGCGAGTATTACGAGCAGTACTTC.

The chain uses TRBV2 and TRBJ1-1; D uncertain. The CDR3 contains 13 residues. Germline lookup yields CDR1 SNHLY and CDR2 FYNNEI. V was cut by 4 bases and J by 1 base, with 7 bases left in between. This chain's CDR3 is CASSGFRNTEAFF. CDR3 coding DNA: TGTGCCAGCAGTGGGTTCCGGAACACTGAAGCTTTCTTT.

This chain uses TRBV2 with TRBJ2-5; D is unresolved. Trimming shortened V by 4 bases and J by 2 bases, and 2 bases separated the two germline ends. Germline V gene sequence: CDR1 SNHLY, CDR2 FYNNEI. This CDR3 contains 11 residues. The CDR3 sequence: CASSGQETQYF. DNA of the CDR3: TGTGCCAGCAGTGGACAAGAGACCCAGTACTTC.

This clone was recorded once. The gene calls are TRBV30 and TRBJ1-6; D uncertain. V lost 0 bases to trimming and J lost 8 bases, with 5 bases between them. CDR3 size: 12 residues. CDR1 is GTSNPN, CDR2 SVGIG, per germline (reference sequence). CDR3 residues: CAWSVVDSPLHF. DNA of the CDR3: TGTGCCTGGAGTGTAGTCGATTCACCCCTCCACTTT.

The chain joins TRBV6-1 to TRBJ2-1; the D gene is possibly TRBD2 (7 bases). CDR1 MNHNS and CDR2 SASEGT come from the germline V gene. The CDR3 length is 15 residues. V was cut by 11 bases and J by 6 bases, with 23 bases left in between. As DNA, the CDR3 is TGTGCCGGGGAGGGGGGCGTTTTTACGGGCAATGAGCAGTTCTTC. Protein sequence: CAGEGGVFTGNEQFF.

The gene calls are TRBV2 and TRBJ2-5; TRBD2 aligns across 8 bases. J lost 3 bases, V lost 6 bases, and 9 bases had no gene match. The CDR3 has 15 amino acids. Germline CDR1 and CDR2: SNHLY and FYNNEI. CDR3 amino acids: CASSGGTSGKETQYF. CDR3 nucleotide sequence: TGTGCCAGCAGCGGCGGCACTAGCGGCAAAGAGACCCAGTACTTC. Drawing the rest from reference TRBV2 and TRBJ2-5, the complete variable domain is EPEVTQTPSHQVTQMGQEVILRCVPISNHLYFYWYRQILGQKVEFLVSFYNNEISEKSEIFDDQFSVERPDGSNFTLKIRSTKLEDSAMYFCASSGGTSGKETQYFGPGTRLLVL.

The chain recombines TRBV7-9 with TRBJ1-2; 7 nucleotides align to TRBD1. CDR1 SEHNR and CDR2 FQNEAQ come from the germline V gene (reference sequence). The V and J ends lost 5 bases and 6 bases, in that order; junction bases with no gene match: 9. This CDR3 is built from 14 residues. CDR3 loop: CASSITGTAHGYTF. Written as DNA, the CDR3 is TGTGCCAGCAGCATTACCGGGACAGCACATGGCTACACCTTC.

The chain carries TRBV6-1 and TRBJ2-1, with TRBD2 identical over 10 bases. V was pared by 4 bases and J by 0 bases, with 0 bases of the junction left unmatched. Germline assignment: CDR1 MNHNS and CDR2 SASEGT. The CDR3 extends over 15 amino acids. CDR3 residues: CASSGTSGSYNEQFF. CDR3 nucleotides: TGTGCCAGCAGTGGGACTAGCGGCTCCTACAATGAGCAGTTCTTC.

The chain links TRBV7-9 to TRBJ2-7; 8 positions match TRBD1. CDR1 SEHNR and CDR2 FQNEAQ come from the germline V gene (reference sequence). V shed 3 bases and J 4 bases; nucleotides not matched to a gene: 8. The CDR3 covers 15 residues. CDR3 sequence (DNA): TGTGCCAGCAGCTTTGGACAGGGCCTTTGGTACGAGCAGTACTTC. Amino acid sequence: CASSFGQGLWYEQYF.

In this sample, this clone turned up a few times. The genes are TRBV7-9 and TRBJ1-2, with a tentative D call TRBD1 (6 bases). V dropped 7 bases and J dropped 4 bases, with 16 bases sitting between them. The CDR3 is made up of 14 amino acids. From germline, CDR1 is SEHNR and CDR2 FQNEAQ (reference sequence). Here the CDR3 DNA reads TGTGCCAGCACCTTCGGGGTGGGGGCCTATGGCTACACCTTC. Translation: CASTFGVGAYGYTF.

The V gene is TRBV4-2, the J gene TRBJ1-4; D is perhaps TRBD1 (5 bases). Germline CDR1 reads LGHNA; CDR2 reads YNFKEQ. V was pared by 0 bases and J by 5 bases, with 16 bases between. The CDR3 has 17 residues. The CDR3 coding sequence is TGTGCCAGCAGCCAAGATCTCGTACAGGCAGCGAATGAAAAACTGTTTTTT. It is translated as CASSQDLVQAANEKLFF.

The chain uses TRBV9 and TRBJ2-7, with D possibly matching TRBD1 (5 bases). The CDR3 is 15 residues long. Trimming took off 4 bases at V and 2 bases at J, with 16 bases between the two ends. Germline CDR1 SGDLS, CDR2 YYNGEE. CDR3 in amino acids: CASSLSRVYTYEQYF. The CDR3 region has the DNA TGTGCCAGCAGCCTCTCCAGGGTCTACACCTACGAGCAGTACTTC.

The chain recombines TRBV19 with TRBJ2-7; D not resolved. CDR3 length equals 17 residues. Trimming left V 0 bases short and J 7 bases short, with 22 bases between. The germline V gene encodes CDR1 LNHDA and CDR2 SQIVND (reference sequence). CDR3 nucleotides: TGTGCCAGTAGTATAGAGCCAATGGGATCCACAGTGGGGGAGCAGTACTTC. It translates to CASSIEPMGSTVGEQYF.

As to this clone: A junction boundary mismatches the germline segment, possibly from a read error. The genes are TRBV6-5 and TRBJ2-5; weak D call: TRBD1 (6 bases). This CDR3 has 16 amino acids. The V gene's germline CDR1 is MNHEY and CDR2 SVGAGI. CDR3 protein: CAGSYSDSPNQETQYF. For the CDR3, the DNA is TGTGCCGGCAGTTACTCGGACAGCCCAAACCAAGAGACCCAGTACTTC.

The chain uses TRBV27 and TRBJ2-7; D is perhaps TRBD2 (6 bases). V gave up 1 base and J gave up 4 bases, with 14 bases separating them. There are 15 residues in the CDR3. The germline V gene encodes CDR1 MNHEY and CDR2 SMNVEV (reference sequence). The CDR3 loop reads CASSLCGTYQYEQYF. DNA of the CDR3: TGTGCCAGCAGTTTATGCGGGACTTATCAATACGAGCAGTACTTC.

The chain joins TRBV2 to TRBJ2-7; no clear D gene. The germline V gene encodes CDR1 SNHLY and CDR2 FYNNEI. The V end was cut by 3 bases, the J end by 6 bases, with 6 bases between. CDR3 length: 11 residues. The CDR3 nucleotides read TGTGCCAGCAGTGAGGTTAGCGAGCAGTACTTC. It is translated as CASSEVSEQYF.

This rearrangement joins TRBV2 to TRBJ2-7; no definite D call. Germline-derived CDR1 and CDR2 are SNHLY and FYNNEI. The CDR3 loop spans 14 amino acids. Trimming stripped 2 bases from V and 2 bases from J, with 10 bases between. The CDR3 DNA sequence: TGTGCCAGCAGTGAACGTGGGTACACCTACGAGCAGTACTTC. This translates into CASSERGYTYEQYF.

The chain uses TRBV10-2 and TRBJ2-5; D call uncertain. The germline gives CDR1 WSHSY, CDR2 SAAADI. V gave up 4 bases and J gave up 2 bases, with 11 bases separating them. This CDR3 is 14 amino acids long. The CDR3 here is CASSVTGFQETQYF. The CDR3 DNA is TGCGCCAGCAGTGTGACTGGGTTTCAAGAGACCCAGTACTTC.

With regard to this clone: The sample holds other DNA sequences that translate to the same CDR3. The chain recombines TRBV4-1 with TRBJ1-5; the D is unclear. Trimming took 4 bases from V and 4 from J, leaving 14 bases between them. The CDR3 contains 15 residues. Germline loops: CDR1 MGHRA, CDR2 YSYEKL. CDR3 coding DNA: TGCGCCAGCAGCCCCGACCCGGGGTTAAATCAGCCCCAGCATTTT. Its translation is CASSPDPGLNQPQHF.

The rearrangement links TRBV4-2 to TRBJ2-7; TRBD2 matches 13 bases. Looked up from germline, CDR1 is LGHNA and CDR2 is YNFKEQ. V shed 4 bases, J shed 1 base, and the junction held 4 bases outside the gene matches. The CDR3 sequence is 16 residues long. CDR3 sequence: CASSPGLAGESYEQYF. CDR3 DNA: TGTGCCAGCAGCCCCGGACTAGCGGGGGAGTCCTACGAGCAGTACTTC.

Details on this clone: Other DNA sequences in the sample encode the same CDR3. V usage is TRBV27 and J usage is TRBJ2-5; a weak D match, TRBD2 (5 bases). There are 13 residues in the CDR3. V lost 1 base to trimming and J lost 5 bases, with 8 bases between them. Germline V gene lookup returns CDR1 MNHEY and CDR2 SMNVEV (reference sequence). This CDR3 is CASSLLGGETQYF. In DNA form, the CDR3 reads TGTGCCAGCAGTTTATTGGGCGGGGAGACCCAGTACTTC.

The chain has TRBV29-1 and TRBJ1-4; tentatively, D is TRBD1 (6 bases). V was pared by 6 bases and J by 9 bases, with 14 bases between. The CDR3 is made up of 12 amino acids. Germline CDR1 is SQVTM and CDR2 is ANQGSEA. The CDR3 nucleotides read TGCAGCGTGGCGACACAGGGAAAAAAACTGTTTTTT. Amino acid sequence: CSVATQGKKLFF. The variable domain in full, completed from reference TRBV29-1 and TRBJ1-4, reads SAVISQKPSRDICQRGTSLTIQCQVDSQVTMMFWYRQQPGQSLTLIATANQGSEATYESGFVIDKFPISRPNLTFSTLTVSNMSPEDSSIYLCSVATQGKKLFFGSGTQLSVL.